The entry below describes one T cell receptor beta chain. Its antigen has not been determined. The record has no base qualities; no much larger clone is one base away. At the DNA level, this CDR3 is encoded by other sequences in the same sample as well. This record comes from a study of blood T cell repertoires in COVID-19 (dated by TCRdb to between 2020 and 2021). Context from the whole study: Collaborator samples came from the United States, Italy and Spain and covered acute and convalescent phases of COVID-19. HLA class I and class II types, where available, came from metadata supplied by the sample provider rather than from assay-based typing. The samples were drawn from the first 160 participants of the ongoing ImmuneRACE study and from 1,254 subjects provided by 6 global collaborators. The repertoires were made available in a free public database intended to serve as a resource for research on the immune response to SARS-CoV-2. The sample metadata nearly always contained a de-identified subject ID, COVID-19 status, age in years and sex. Deeply sampled blood TCRbeta repertoires from subjects exposed to, actively infected with, or recovered from COVID-19 were included in the dataset. The prospective study material was composed of cDNA or gDNA derived from T cells, B-cell-depleted T cells, or PBMCs. General conclusions and limits of the study: Clinical and demographic metadata were provided uncurated, with the amount varying by source and participant.

Enrolling through a virtual design, the prospective study's participants ranged in age from about 18 to 89 years and lived across 20 to 30 United States geographic areas. In the prospective study, participants were assigned to cohorts based on the clinical history participants reported in a screening survey and a study questionnaire. ImmuneRACE Cohort 3 recovered participants were defined by two consecutive negative NP/OP PCR tests, healthcare professional clearance, or symptom resolution. In the prospective study, whole blood, serum and a nasopharyngeal or oropharyngeal swab were collected from each participant by mobile phlebotomists. Over a roughly two-month period, participants in the prospective study had the option of providing additional blood draws and questionnaires. Blood samples from the prospective study were shipped frozen or at room temperature prior to DNA extraction. The immunoSEQ Assay, a bias-controlled multiplex PCR, was used to amplify TCRbeta CDR3 regions from genomic DNA. As for the authors' bioinformatics: The number of nucleated cells in each sample was estimated by amplification of reference gene primers within the assay. To quantify the absolute abundance of each unique TCRbeta CDR3 rearrangement, sequence reads were collapsed and filtered. For each sample, productive Simpson clonality was calculated as the square root of Simpson's diversity index across productive rearrangements. TCRdb's version of the immuneACCESS table is confined to in-frame rearrangements and falls short of the full clone set. An unresolved V gene accounts for under half of the shortfall where checked; the remainder is of unknown origin. The DNA gave D and trimming, while V, J and clone size come from that table. The sample yields 350,000 to 450,000 clones; 85% to 90% were counted once. The ten top clones hold 0.9% to 1.2% of the sample.

CDR1 SNHLY and CDR2 FYNNEI were looked up in the germline V gene. V and J are truncated by 1 base and 5 bases respectively, leaving an intervening sequence of 8 bases. The CDR3 goes from the cysteine to the phenylalanine over 13 residues. Kept here is only the CDR3 DNA, which spans 39 bases and is read in frame from base 1. The chain was built from TRBV2 and TRBJ1-2; the D gene is possibly TRBD1, with 6 bases matching. Source material: PBMCs or T cells enriched from blood (not recorded which). This sequence originates from a man aged 30 to 39 who had recovered from COVID-19. The DNA sequence reads TGTGCCAGCAGTGAAGGGCAGGGGTATGGCTACACCTTC. Translated, it gives CASSEGQGYGYTF.